A selection of T cell receptor beta chains follows, all from one sample in a study of beta chain features in type 1 diabetes. Only in-frame clones appear in the TCRdb table, and some are missing; sequencing was by immunoSEQ multiplex PCR. The data hold about 900,000 clones, with roughly a sixth observed a single time. The sequenced sample was naive CD4+ T cells from blood. The receptors were sampled from a woman under 30 in good health. Both conserved end residues are part of each CDR3. Each record gives: V gene, J gene, clone size, D gene, CDR3 protein, CDR3 DNA. D genes are given only for firm matches. The listing skips clone size in some rows; elsewhere it reads once, few, many or a size class.

v_call: TRBV4-2
j_call: TRBJ1-2
clone_size: few
d_call: .
cdr3_aa: CASSPGVIARGDYGYTF
cdr3_nt: TGTGCCAGCAGCCCCGGGGTAATCGCCCGGGGGGACTATGGCTACACCTTC

v_call: TRBV19
j_call: TRBJ1-5
clone_size: few
d_call: TRBD1
cdr3_aa: CASSIDRGHQPQHF
cdr3_nt: TGTGCCAGTAGTATTGACAGGGGGCATCAGCCCCAGCATTTT

v_call: TRBV7-9
j_call: TRBJ1-5
clone_size: .
d_call: .
cdr3_aa: CASSSGLSNQPQHF
cdr3_nt: TGTGCCAGCAGCTCTGGGCTGAGCAATCAGCCCCAGCATTTT

v_call: TRBV27
j_call: TRBJ1-1
clone_size: .
d_call: TRBD1
cdr3_aa: CASSPLRTGAEAFF
cdr3_nt: TGTGCCAGCAGTCCCCTACGGACAGGGGCTGAAGCTTTCTTT

v_call: TRBV6-1
j_call: TRBJ2-7
clone_size: few
d_call: .
cdr3_aa: CASSEASGSYEQYF
cdr3_nt: TGTGCCAGCAGTGAAGCTTCAGGATCCTACGAGCAGTACTTC

v_call: TRBV7-9
j_call: TRBJ1-2
clone_size: .
d_call: .
cdr3_aa: CASSFQVNGYTF
cdr3_nt: TGTGCCAGCAGCTTCCAAGTAAATGGCTACACCTTC

v_call: TRBV7-2
j_call: TRBJ2-5
clone_size: few
d_call: TRBD1
cdr3_aa: CASSLGGQGMETQYF
cdr3_nt: TGTGCCAGCAGCTTAGGAGGACAGGGGATGGAGACCCAGTACTTC

v_call: TRBV28
j_call: TRBJ1-1
clone_size: few
d_call: .
cdr3_aa: CASSPPLWRRNTEAFF
cdr3_nt: TGTGCCAGCAGTCCCCCCCTTTGGCGTCGGAACACTGAAGCTTTCTTT

v_call: TRBV7-9
j_call: TRBJ2-3
clone_size: .
d_call: .
cdr3_aa: CASSWGTSTDTQYF
cdr3_nt: TGTGCCAGCAGCTGGGGGACTAGCACAGATACGCAGTATTTT

v_call: TRBV19
j_call: TRBJ2-1
clone_size: few
d_call: TRBD2
cdr3_aa: CASSIVDGRSYNEQFF
cdr3_nt: TGTGCCAGTAGTATAGTAGACGGGAGGTCCTACAATGAGCAGTTCTTC

v_call: TRBV6-5
j_call: TRBJ2-6
clone_size: few
d_call: .
cdr3_aa: CASSSLRSGANVLTF
cdr3_nt: TGTGCCAGCAGCTCCCTCCGATCTGGGGCCAACGTCCTGACTTTC

v_call: TRBV2
j_call: TRBJ1-1
clone_size: .
d_call: TRBD1
cdr3_aa: CASSDPGTVNTEAFF
cdr3_nt: TGTGCCAGCAGTGATCCGGGGACAGTGAACACTGAAGCTTTCTTT